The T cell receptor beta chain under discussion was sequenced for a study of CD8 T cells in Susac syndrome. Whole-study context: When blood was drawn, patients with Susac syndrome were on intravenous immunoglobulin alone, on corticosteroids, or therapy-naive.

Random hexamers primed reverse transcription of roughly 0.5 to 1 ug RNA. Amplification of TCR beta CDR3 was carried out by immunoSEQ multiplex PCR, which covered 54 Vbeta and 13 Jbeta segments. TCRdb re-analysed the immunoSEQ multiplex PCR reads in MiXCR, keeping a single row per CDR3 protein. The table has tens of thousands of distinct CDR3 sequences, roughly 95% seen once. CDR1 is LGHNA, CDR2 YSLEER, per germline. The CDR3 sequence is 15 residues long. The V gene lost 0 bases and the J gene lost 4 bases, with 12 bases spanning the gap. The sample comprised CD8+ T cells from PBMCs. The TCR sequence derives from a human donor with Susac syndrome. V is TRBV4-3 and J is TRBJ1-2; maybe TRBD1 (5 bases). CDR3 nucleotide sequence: TGCGCCAGCAGCCAAGATAATCTCGGGGGCTATGGCTACACCTTC. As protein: CASSQDNLGGYGYTF.